This entry lists 13 T cell receptor beta chains sequenced from one sample in a study of blood T cell repertoires in COVID-19. Sequencing was performed with immunoSEQ multiplex PCR; in TCRdb, only in-frame clones are kept and a portion is missing. The table has 170,000 or so clones, more than 85% seen once; the top ten hold nearly 0.55%. The sequenced material came from peripheral blood. These receptor sequences come from a man between 50 and 59 years old with acute or convalescent COVID-19.

The chain joins TRBV2 to TRBJ2-2, with TRBD2 matching 14 bases. V shed 6 bases, J shed 5 bases, and the junction held 2 bases outside the gene matches. The CDR3 is 15 amino acids. Germline values: CDR1 SNHLY, CDR2 FYNNEI. CDR3 DNA: TGTGCCAGCAGGAGGACTAGCGGGAGGACCGGGGAGCTGTTTTTT. This gives the protein CASRRTSGRTGELFF.

The rearrangement joins TRBV7-8 to TRBJ2-1, with 13 bases identical to TRBD2. Germline V CDR1 and CDR2: SGHVS, FQNEAQ. CDR3 length equals 19 residues. Trimming removed 3 bases from V and 0 bases from J; junction bases left unmatched: 8. The CDR3 DNA reads as TGTGCCAGCAGCTTGGCGGGACTAGCGGGACTTAGCTCCTACAATGAGCAGTTCTTC. As protein: CASSLAGLAGLSSYNEQFF.

The chain carries TRBV10-1 and TRBJ2-3; TRBD1 matches at 7 bases. Germline CDR1 reads WNHNN; CDR2 reads SYGVQD (reference sequence). The CDR3 consists of 16 residues. V trimming: 7 bases; J trimming: 4 bases; junction bases outside the gene matches: 14. Written as DNA, the CDR3 is TGCGCCAGCACCCCCTCCGGGACAGCTGCCCCAGATACGCAGTATTTT. It codes for CASTPSGTAAPDTQYF.

The V gene is TRBV4-3, the J gene TRBJ1-1; 7 bases map to TRBD1. This CDR3 spans 17 amino acids. J gave up 1 base and V 4 bases, and 12 bases lay outside the gene matches. Germline CDR1 and CDR2: LGHNA and YSLEER. Here the CDR3 reads CASSLRAVTGTNTEAFF. Written as DNA, the CDR3 is TGCGCCAGCAGCCTTCGAGCAGTGACAGGGACGAACACTGAAGCTTTCTTT.

CDR3 DNA: TGTGCCAGCAGCTCCAGACGGAGCTCCTACGAGCAGTACTTC. Translating gives CASSSRRSSYEQYF. The rearrangement links TRBV7-9 to TRBJ2-7; D remains ambiguous. V gave up 4 bases and J gave up 0 bases, with 10 bases separating them. CDR3 length equals 14 residues. Germline CDR1 is SEHNR and CDR2 is FQNEAQ (reference sequence). Combining the CDR3 with reference TRBV7-9 and TRBJ2-7 gives the whole variable domain DTGVSQNPRHKITKRGQNVTFRCDPISEHNRLYWYRQTLGQGPEFLTYFQNEAQLEKSRLLSDRFSAERPKGSFSTLEIQRTEQGDSAMYLCASSSRRSSYEQYFGPGTRLTVT.

V is TRBV6-5 and J is TRBJ2-7, with a tentative D call TRBD1 (5 bases). V shed 6 bases and J shed 4 bases, with 13 bases lying between them. Germline V lookup: CDR1 MNHEY, CDR2 SVGAGI. The CDR3 length is 13 residues. In DNA, the CDR3 is TGTGCCAGCAGGAAGGGGCGGATGTACGAGCAGTACGTC. This gives the protein CASRKGRMYEQYV.

The J gene is TRBJ2-4, the V gene TRBV2; D possibly corresponds to TRBD2 (5 bases). CDR1 and CDR2 from the germline V gene are SNHLY and FYNNEI. The length of the CDR3 is 17 residues. V lost 0 bases and J 0 bases, leaving 12 bases between the germline ends. This CDR3 is CASSEALPGVAKNIQYF. Written as DNA, the CDR3 is TGTGCCAGCAGTGAAGCGCTTCCCGGGGTAGCCAAAAACATTCAGTACTTC.

This clone was recorded a few times. The chain combines TRBV28 with TRBJ1-6; D not resolved. CDR1 and CDR2 (germline): MDHEN, SYDVKM. The CDR3 loop spans 16 amino acids. CDR3 DNA: TGTGCAGCCACGCTGGGTGGCAACAGTGCAGATTCACCCCTCCACTTT. This codes for CAATLGGNSADSPLHF.

V is TRBV27 and J is TRBJ1-5; D is unclear. The V end lost 6 bases, the J end lost 0 bases, and 6 bases lay between the germline ends. Germline CDR1 and CDR2: MNHEY and SMNVEV (reference sequence). CDR3 length equals 13 residues. Here the CDR3 DNA reads TGTGCCAGCAGGGGCCTTAGCAATCAGCCCCAGCATTTT. Translating gives CASRGLSNQPQHF.

The CDR3, as DNA: TGCACCAGCAGCCAAGATTTTCTCTCTACTCCGGGACTAGCGGGAGCCGGGGAGCTGTTTTTT. Its translation: CTSSQDFLSTPGLAGAGELFF. The chain joins TRBV1 to TRBJ2-2; the table's D call, TRBD2, was not checked against the DNA. TRBV1 is a known pseudogene. CDR3 length: 21 residues.

The rearrangement links TRBV19 to TRBJ1-5, with D unclear. Trimming stripped 4 bases from V and 10 bases from J, with 17 bases between. Germline CDR1 and CDR2: LNHDA and SQIVND (reference sequence). This CDR3 comprises 14 residues. The chain's CDR3 is CASSTPDRVIPQHF. DNA for the CDR3: TGTGCCAGTAGTACGCCCGACCGGGTCATTCCCCAGCATTTT.

The table lists this clone with a count of one. This chain links TRBV6-1 with TRBJ2-7, with a weak D call TRBD1 (6 bases). Trimming removed 0 bases at V and 2 bases at J, with 14 bases between. CDR1 MNHNS and CDR2 SASEGT come from the germline V gene. The CDR3 consists of 16 residues. The CDR3, as DNA: TGTGCCAGCAGTGAAGCTTCACAGGGTCTTGCCTACGAGCAGTACTTC. Translation gives CASSEASQGLAYEQYF.

With regard to this clone: Other DNA sequences in this sample translate to the same CDR3. The chain recombines TRBV5-1 with TRBJ2-3; no reliable D call. CDR3 length: 13 residues. V gave up 0 bases and J gave up 1 base, with 3 bases separating them. CDR1 is SGHRS, CDR2 YFSETQ, per germline. CDR3 bases: TGCGCCAGCAGCTTGGCGGGCACAGATACGCAGTATTTT. It yields the protein CASSLAGTDTQYF.